This TCR beta chain was documented in a study of blood T cell repertoires in COVID-19. The protocol was immunoSEQ multiplex PCR, while the TCRdb copy is restricted to in-frame clones and leaves out a portion. The repertoire holds roughly 200,000 clones, with roughly 87% as singletons. Ages ranged from roughly 18 to 100 years, with residence in 24 US areas. Cohort allocation depended upon clinical history that participants reported. This clonotype was obtained from a man aged 18 to 30 with acute COVID-19. What was sequenced was PBMCs or T cells enriched from blood (not recorded which).

The CDR3 is CASYSGNSYEQYF. In nucleotides, the CDR3 is TGTGCCAGCTATAGCGGTAACTCCTACGAGCAGTACTTC. The rearrangement links TRBV6-5 to TRBJ2-7, with D possibly TRBD2 on 6 matching bases. This CDR3 spans 13 amino acids. Deletions cut 8 bases from V and 0 bases from J, with 11 bases between. The germline CDR1 and CDR2 sequences are MNHEY and SVGAGI.